This is a list of T cell receptor beta chains from one sample in a study of CXCR3-negative and CXCR3-positive naive CD8 T cells. TCRdb reworked the 5' RACE reads into one entry per CDR3 protein, no DNA. The sample totals around 96,000 distinct CDR3 sequences. The specimen was naive CXCR3- CD8+ T cells from blood. These receptor sequences come from a human donor in good health. Some clones in this sample may be carry-over from other donors' samples. Both conserved end residues are part of each CDR3.

j_call v_call cdr3_aa
TRBJ2-1 TRBV5-1 CASSLDRFSYNEQFF
TRBJ1-2 TRBV15 CATSREGRGYTF
TRBJ2-1 TRBV7-9 CASSLRSGGSHNEQFF
TRBJ1-5 TRBV12-3/TRBV12-4 CASSSLGRPNQPQHF
TRBJ2-7 TRBV20-1 CSAPSGKQYEQYF
TRBJ2-3 TRBV4-2 CASSQEGLWGTDTQYF
TRBJ2-1 TRBV12-3/TRBV12-4 CASTITSLYNEQFF
TRBJ1-5 TRBV28 CASYHSYLWNQPQHF
TRBJ2-5 TRBV7-6 CASSLAGQGWVGQYF
TRBJ2-3 TRBV7-9 CASSLARTTDTQYF